This T cell receptor (beta chain) was documented in a study of blood T cell repertoires in COVID-19. For the study at large: Two negative PCRs, clearance, or symptom resolution were required of recovered Cohort 3 donors. The analysed material was cDNA or gDNA that came from T cells, B-cell-depleted T cells, or PBMCs.

This clone showed up just once. V dropped 4 bases and J dropped 0; count of bases not matched to a gene: 2. CDR3 length: 17 amino acids. Germline loops: CDR1 SGHNT, CDR2 YYREEE (reference sequence). Repertoires were generated with immunoSEQ multiplex PCR, while TCRdb's copy carries only in-frame clones and drops some. The table has 150,000 to 200,000 clones, 85% to 90% seen once. The V gene is TRBV5-4, the J gene TRBJ2-2; 14 bases are shared with TRBD2. Sequencing was performed on PBMCs or T cells enriched from blood (not recorded which). The sequence was obtained from a woman aged 40 to 55 in a cohort exposed to, infected with or recovered from COVID-19 (not recorded which). The CDR3 loop reads CASSVGLAGANTGELFF. CDR3 nucleotides: TGTGCCAGCAGCGTGGGACTAGCGGGGGCGAACACCGGGGAGCTGTTTTTT.